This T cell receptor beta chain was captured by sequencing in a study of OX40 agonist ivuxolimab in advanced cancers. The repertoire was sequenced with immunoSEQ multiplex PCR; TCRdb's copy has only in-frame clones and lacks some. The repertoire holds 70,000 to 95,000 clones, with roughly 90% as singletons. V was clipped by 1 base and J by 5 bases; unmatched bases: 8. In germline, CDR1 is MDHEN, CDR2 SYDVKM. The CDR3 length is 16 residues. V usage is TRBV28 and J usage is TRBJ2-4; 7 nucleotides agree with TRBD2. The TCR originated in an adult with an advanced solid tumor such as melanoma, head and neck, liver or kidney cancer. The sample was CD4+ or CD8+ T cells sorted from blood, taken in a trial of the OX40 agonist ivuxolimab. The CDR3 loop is CASSLFGSGAQNIQYF. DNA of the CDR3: TGTGCCAGCAGTTTATTCGGCAGCGGGGCTCAAAACATTCAGTACTTC.